This T cell receptor beta chain was identified in a study of blood T cell repertoires in COVID-19. Looking at the study overall: Samples of COVID-19 (acute and convalescent) were obtained from the United States, Italy and Spain. Sources were T cells, B-cell-depleted T cells, or PBMCs; the material itself was cDNA or gDNA.

Authors' data handling: Amplification of reference gene primers was used by the study to estimate nucleated cell counts. Profiling relied on immunoSEQ multiplex PCR, and the TCRdb table lists in-frame clones only, not all of them. V and J calls and clone size are as listed in that table; D and trimming were resolved from the DNA. The table has roughly 28,000 clones, around 90% seen once. Germline V CDR1 and CDR2: SNHLY, FYNNEI. This CDR3 spans 12 amino acids. With V trimmed by 8 bases and J by 7 bases, 7 bases remained unmatched. Specimen: peripheral blood. V usage is TRBV2 and J usage is TRBJ1-2; 7 bases are shared with TRBD1. This TCR came from a human donor in a cohort sampled during active COVID-19. The chain's CDR3 is CASDLTGTGYTF. The DNA for the CDR3 is TGTGCCAGCGACTTGACAGGGACTGGCTACACCTTC.